What follows are 2 T cell receptor beta chains derived from one specimen sequenced in a study of cytomegalovirus exposure and HLA in healthy donors. Clones were sequenced by immunoSEQ multiplex PCR, and TCRdb holds only the in-frame ones, with some missing. The sample lists 200,000 to 250,000 clones; roughly 85% were seen once. The sequenced material came from PBMCs. The receptors derive from a woman younger than 30 in good health and CMV-seronegative.

The chain recombines TRBV11-2 with TRBJ1-1; possible D gene TRBD1, 5 bases. The germline gives CDR1 SGHAT, CDR2 FQNNGV. The CDR3 extends over 15 amino acids. Trimming left V 5 bases short and J 3 bases short, with 16 bases between. The CDR3 DNA reads as TGTGCCAGCAGCCCACGGCAGGGAGGGGACACTGAAGCTTTCTTT. As protein: CASSPRQGGDTEAFF.

The chain carries TRBV28 and TRBJ2-7, with TRBD1 identical over 10 bases. Trimming removed 3 bases from V and 7 bases from J; junction bases left unmatched: 15. The CDR3 sequence is 17 residues long. From germline, CDR1 is MDHEN and CDR2 SYDVKM. The CDR3 is CASSLETGGPPSGEQYF. The CDR3 region has the DNA TGTGCCAGCAGTTTGGAGACAGGGGGCCCTCCCAGTGGTGAGCAGTACTTC.